This T cell receptor beta chain derives from a study of blood T cell repertoires in COVID-19. Original data processing: Reference gene primer amplification gave nucleated cell count estimates. Profiling relied on immunoSEQ multiplex PCR, and the TCRdb table lists in-frame clones only, not all of them. V and J calls and clone size come straight from that table; D and trimming were deduced from the DNA. The sample consists of about 250,000 clones, over 75% of them appearing once. Across 24 US areas, participants ranged in age from roughly 18 to 95 years. Participants were placed into cohorts based on the clinical history they reported. Germline V gives CDR1 PRHDT, CDR2 FYEKMQ (reference sequence). The CDR3 covers 12 residues. Trimming took 0 bases from V and 6 from J, leaving 3 bases between them.

This chain uses TRBV13 with TRBJ1-5, with no clear D. This TCR came from a woman between 45 and 65 years old with acute COVID-19. The sequenced sample was PBMCs or T cells enriched from blood (not recorded which). In DNA form, the CDR3 reads TGTGCCAGCAGCTTAGGCGGTCAGCCCCAGCATTTT. The encoded protein is CASSLGGQPQHF.